The 26 T cell receptor beta chains below were found in one sample sequenced in a study of cytomegalovirus exposure and HLA in healthy donors. In the PCR, 60 Vbeta and 13 Jbeta primers were used. The method was immunoSEQ multiplex PCR; TCRdb's version includes in-frame clones alone and lacks a portion of them. The data contain about 120,000 clones, around three quarters of them singletons. The material sequenced was PBMCs. The receptors were sampled from a man aged 25 to 45 in good health and CMV-seropositive.

The V gene is TRBV5-1, the J gene TRBJ1-3; 11 nucleotides agree with TRBD1. Trimming cost V 3 bases and J 0 bases; bases outside gene matches: 5. CDR1 is SGHRS, CDR2 YFSETQ, per germline. The CDR3 covers 17 residues. CDR3 bases: TGCGCCAGCAGCTCGGGGACAGGGGGGAACTCTGGAAACACCATATATTTT. Translating it yields CASSSGTGGNSGNTIYF.

V gene TRBV7-9 combines with J gene TRBJ1-2; 10 positions agree with TRBD1. The J segment lost 4 bases and the V segment lost 0 bases, leaving 5 bases of the junction unmatched. The CDR3 runs 16 residues. Germline loops: CDR1 SEHNR, CDR2 FQNEAQ (reference sequence). CDR3 bases: TGTGCCAGCAGCTTAGCGGGGACAGGGGAGGGCTATGGCTACACCTTC. Its translation: CASSLAGTGEGYGYTF. The full variable domain, rest sourced from reference TRBV7-9 and TRBJ1-2, is DTGVSQNPRHKITKRGQNVTFRCDPISEHNRLYWYRQTLGQGPEFLTYFQNEAQLEKSRLLSDRFSAERPKGSFSTLEIQRTEQGDSAMYLCASSLAGTGEGYGYTFGSGTRLTVV.

This clone was found once. CDR3 region: CASSVGGGDGDTQYF. In DNA form, the CDR3 reads TGTGCCAGCAGCGTAGGCGGGGGGGATGGAGATACGCAGTATTTT. The chain couples TRBV9 to TRBJ2-3, with 9 bases matching TRBD2. In germline, CDR1 is SGDLS, CDR2 YYNGEE. Unmatched junction bases numbered 4, after V lost 0 bases and J lost 5 bases. The CDR3 covers 15 residues.

The chain employs TRBV7-8 and TRBJ1-2, with TRBD1 as a possible D gene (6 bases). Looked up from germline, CDR1 is SGHVS and CDR2 is FQNEAQ. This CDR3 comprises 13 residues. Trimming pared 0 bases from V and 7 bases from J, leaving 9 bases between. The CDR3 DNA reads TGTGCCAGCAGCTTAGCCAGGGGAAGTGGCTACACCTTC. Protein sequence: CASSLARGSGYTF.

V and J are TRBV13 and TRBJ2-7, with 10 bases fitting TRBD1. This CDR3 is 16 amino acids long. After removal of 4 bases from V and 3 bases from J, the junction contained 9 bases not matched to a gene. Germline V gives CDR1 PRHDT, CDR2 FYEKMQ (reference sequence). This chain's CDR3 is CASSSAGTGADYEQYF. DNA for the CDR3: TGTGCCAGCAGCTCTGCCGGGACAGGGGCTGACTACGAGCAGTACTTC.

The chain is built from TRBV6-1 and TRBJ2-1, with a weak D call TRBD2 (6 bases). V was clipped by 11 bases and J by 0 bases, with 17 bases between them. The V gene's germline CDR1 is MNHNS and CDR2 SASEGT. There are 15 residues in the CDR3. In DNA form, the CDR3 reads TGTGCCGGCAAAAATAGCGGTAGCTCCTACAATGAGCAGTTCTTC. Encoded protein: CAGKNSGSSYNEQFF.

This chain uses TRBV7-8 with TRBJ2-5, with TRBD2 matching 12 bases. With V trimmed by 4 bases and J by 2 bases, 11 bases remained unmatched. The germline CDR1 and CDR2 sequences are SGHVS and FQNEAQ. The CDR3 totals 18 residues. CDR3 residues: CASSSHSSTSGGQETQYF. CDR3 DNA sequence: TGTGCCAGCAGCTCTCATTCGTCGACTAGCGGGGGACAAGAGACCCAGTACTTC.

V gene TRBV18 combines with J gene TRBJ2-1; D unclear. In germline, CDR1 is KGHSH, CDR2 LQKENI. There are 13 residues in the CDR3. V lost 2 bases, J lost 5 bases, and 7 bases lay in between. Written as DNA, the CDR3 is TGTGCCAGCTCACCAACTCGTAACAATGAGCAGTTCTTC. Translating it yields CASSPTRNNEQFF.

The chain is built from TRBV5-1 and TRBJ2-2, with D perhaps matching TRBD2 (6 bases). This CDR3 has 14 amino acids. V was pared by 3 bases and J by 3 bases, with 9 bases between. Germline V gene sequence: CDR1 SGHRS, CDR2 YFSETQ. The chain's CDR3 is CASSSGTYTGELFF. The CDR3 nucleotides are TGCGCCAGCAGCTCCGGGACTTACACCGGGGAGCTGTTTTTT.

The chain carries TRBV6-1 and TRBJ2-1; unclear D gene. CDR3 length equals 14 residues. Trimming took 2 bases from V and 7 from J, leaving 12 bases between them. CDR1 MNHNS and CDR2 SASEGT come from the germline V gene. The CDR3 DNA reads TGTGCCAGCAGTGAACATCTAGACCAGAATGAGCAGTTCTTC. Amino acid sequence: CASSEHLDQNEQFF.

V gene TRBV27 combines with J gene TRBJ1-1; no clear D gene. The CDR3 length is 9 residues. Germline assignment: CDR1 MNHEY and CDR2 SMNVEV (reference sequence). V was cut by 8 bases and J by 11 bases, with 9 bases left in between. DNA of the CDR3: TGTGCCAGCCCTCCTCGGGCTTTCTTT. Translated: CASPPRAFF.

The V gene is TRBV5-1, the J gene TRBJ1-1; TRBD1 is a possible D gene (6 bases). Germline CDR1 reads SGHRS; CDR2 reads YFSETQ. The V and J ends lost 4 bases and 6 bases respectively, with 19 bases between them. The CDR3 consists of 15 residues. DNA of the CDR3: TGCGCCAGCAGCCACGGCACAGGGTGGGGAGCTGAAGCTTTCTTT. This translates into CASSHGTGWGAEAFF.

This chain links TRBV5-1 with TRBJ1-2; a possible D gene is TRBD1 (6 bases). The CDR3 is made up of 15 amino acids. CDR1 is SGHRS, CDR2 YFSETQ, per germline. Trimming took 2 bases from V and 1 from J, leaving 12 bases between them. CDR3 protein: CASSFNARGNYGYTF. In nucleotides, the CDR3 is TGCGCCAGCAGCTTCAACGCCAGGGGTAACTATGGCTACACCTTC.

The chain is built from TRBV18 and TRBJ2-7; 9 nucleotides align to TRBD2. CDR1 and CDR2 (germline): KGHSH, LQKENI. J was trimmed by 0 bases and V by 6 bases; bases with no gene match: 3. This CDR3 comprises 14 residues. CDR3 amino acids: CASSLAGRSYEQYF. CDR3 coding DNA: TGTGCCAGCTCGCTAGCGGGGCGCTCCTACGAGCAGTACTTC.

This clone came up a few times. The CDR3 DNA follows: TGTGCCAGCTCACCACCGAGTGGTAGGGCGGGTTCCGAGCAGTACTTC. It codes for CASSPPSGRAGSEQYF. The chain has TRBV18 and TRBJ2-5; a weak D match, TRBD2 (5 bases). The DNA end is a closer match to TRBJ2-7, so the J assignment may be wrong. This CDR3 has 16 residues. Germline CDR1 is KGHSH and CDR2 is LQKENI.

The rearrangement links TRBV5-1 to TRBJ2-5; perhaps TRBD2 as D (6 bases). Per germline, CDR1 SGHRS and CDR2 YFSETQ. The germline V and J ends were trimmed by 4 bases and 4 bases, with 17 bases remaining between them. The CDR3 totals 15 residues. The CDR3 is CASSALSGTVETQYF. DNA for the CDR3: TGCGCCAGCAGCGCGCTCTCCGGGACTGTAGAGACCCAGTACTTC.

This clone appeared a single time. V and J are TRBV9 and TRBJ1-2, with 9 bases aligning to TRBD1. The CDR3 runs to 14 residues. The J segment lost 7 bases and the V segment lost 3 bases, leaving 7 bases of the junction unmatched. Germline values: CDR1 SGDLS, CDR2 YYNGEE. CDR3 in amino acids: CASSGGQGSFGYTF. The CDR3 nucleotides are TGTGCCAGCAGCGGAGGACAGGGGTCCTTTGGCTACACCTTC.

The chain joins TRBV5-1 to TRBJ2-7; tentative D call: TRBD1 (6 bases). Trimming stripped 2 bases from V and 2 bases from J, with 11 bases between. CDR3 length: 14 amino acids. Germline V lookup: CDR1 SGHRS, CDR2 YFSETQ. The CDR3 is CASSFGQLTYEQYF. The CDR3 nucleotides read TGCGCCAGCAGCTTTGGACAGCTCACCTACGAGCAGTACTTC.

V gene TRBV5-4 combines with J gene TRBJ2-3, with D uncertain. The V gene lost 0 bases and the J gene lost 4 bases, with 6 bases spanning the gap. Germline loops: CDR1 SGHNT, CDR2 YYREEE (reference sequence). The CDR3 length is 13 residues. The CDR3 DNA sequence: TGTGCCAGCAGCTTGGACTCCGCAGATACGCAGTATTTT. Residues: CASSLDSADTQYF. The variable domain in full, completed from reference TRBV5-4 and TRBJ2-3, reads ETGVTQSPTHLIKTRGQQVTLRCSSQSGHNTVSWYQQALGQGPQFIFQYYREEENGRGNFPPRFSGLQFPNYSSELNVNALELDDSALYLCASSLDSADTQYFGPGTRLTVL.

The sample holds one count of this clone. The chain has TRBV5-1 and TRBJ2-1, with 11 bases lining up with TRBD2. CDR3 length equals 16 residues. The V gene end was trimmed by 0 bases and the J gene end by 9 bases; junction bases not matched to a gene: 8. The germline V gene has CDR1 SGHRS and CDR2 YFSETQ. The CDR3 region is CASSLATSGDRSEQFF. In nucleotides, the CDR3 is TGCGCCAGCAGCTTGGCGACTAGCGGGGATAGGAGTGAGCAGTTCTTC.

The chain carries TRBV7-9 and TRBJ1-4; no definite D call. V gave up 1 base and J gave up 5 bases, with 8 bases separating them. Germline V lookup: CDR1 SEHNR, CDR2 FQNEAQ (reference sequence). The CDR3 is made up of 14 amino acids. CDR3 bases: TGTGCCAGCAGCTTAGGAGGAGTGAATGAAAAACTGTTTTTT. Translated, it gives CASSLGGVNEKLFF.

Concerning this clone itself: The CDR3 does not end in the conserved phenylalanine or tryptophan, so this is likely a read error. The V and J genes are TRBV28 and TRBJ1-2; 12 nucleotides line up with TRBD1. The CDR3 has 15 amino acids. V trimming: 6 bases; J trimming: 8 bases; junction bases outside the gene matches: 10. The germline CDR1 and CDR2 sequences are MDHEN and SYDVKM. CDR3 amino acids: CASSLAGQGAGGYTL. The CDR3 nucleotides are TGTGCCAGCAGCCTCGCGGGACAGGGGGCCGGGGGCTACACCCTC.

The chain carries TRBV10-1 and TRBJ2-2, with 7 bases lining up with TRBD1. The germline V gene has CDR1 WNHNN and CDR2 SYGVQD (reference sequence). CDR3 length: 15 residues. V dropped 4 bases and J dropped 3; count of bases not matched to a gene: 5. The CDR3 protein is CASSVRQGDTGELFF. The CDR3 DNA sequence: TGCGCCAGCAGTGTACGACAGGGAGACACCGGGGAGCTGTTTTTT.

There are a few counts of this clone. Compared with germline, one end of the junction differs, possibly owing to a read error. The CDR3 reads CSSSSTKLAGVSGGTQYF. The CDR3 DNA follows: TGTTCCAGCAGCTCCACCAAACTAGCGGGGGTGTCGGGGGGAACGCAGTATTTT. The rearrangement uses TRBV7-9 and TRBJ2-3, with 11 bases lining up with TRBD2. Germline loops: CDR1 SEHNR, CDR2 FQNEAQ (reference sequence). The CDR3 consists of 18 residues.

J is TRBJ1-5 and V is TRBV11-3; 8 nucleotides line up with TRBD1. Germline V gene data show CDR1 as SGHNT and CDR2 as YENEEA. The CDR3 totals 15 residues. V lost 5 bases and J lost 2; bases outside the gene matches: 5. Written as DNA, the CDR3 is TGTGCCAGCAGCCCACAGGGGGATCGCAATCAGCCCCAGCATTTT. It encodes CASSPQGDRNQPQHF.

The chain carries TRBV19 and TRBJ1-2; D remains ambiguous. V lost 6 bases to trimming and J lost 3 bases, with 11 bases between them. CDR3 length: 13 residues. Germline CDR1 LNHDA, CDR2 SQIVND (reference sequence). CDR3 in amino acids: CASSLAAHYGYTF. CDR3 DNA sequence: TGTGCCAGTAGCTTGGCGGCCCACTATGGCTACACCTTC.